This is a list of T cell receptor beta chains from one sample in a study of cytomegalovirus exposure and HLA in healthy donors. Generated by immunoSEQ multiplex PCR, the TCRdb table keeps only in-frame clones and is missing some. The sample includes 150,000 to 200,000 clones, over 75% of them seen just once. Material: PBMCs. Every receptor here comes from a boy aged 2 to 9 in good health and CMV-seronegative. Each CDR3 is given with its conserved first and last residue. D genes are given only for firm matches. Clone size is not always given. Where it is, it says once, few, many or a class for expanded clones.

v_call: TRBV9; d_call: .; clone_size: .; j_call: TRBJ2-1; cdr3_nt: TGTGCCAGCAGCGTACCCACCCCAGGCTCTGAACAGTTCTTC; cdr3_aa: CASSVPTPGSEQFF
v_call: TRBV9; d_call: .; clone_size: .; j_call: TRBJ1-3; cdr3_nt: TGTGCCAGCAGCGTCCAAGGTGGGACTCGGACCTACGGAAACACCATATATTTT; cdr3_aa: CASSVQGGTRTYGNTIYF
v_call: TRBV4-3; d_call: .; clone_size: .; j_call: TRBJ1-6; cdr3_nt: TGCGCCAGCAGCCAAGATCCCGGTCTGAATTCACCCCTCCACTTT; cdr3_aa: CASSQDPGLNSPLHF
v_call: TRBV15; d_call: .; clone_size: .; j_call: TRBJ2-7; cdr3_nt: TGTGCCACCAGCAGAGACGGGGGTCTGTACGAGCAGTACTTC; cdr3_aa: CATSRDGGLYEQYF
v_call: TRBV25-1; d_call: .; clone_size: .; j_call: TRBJ2-1; cdr3_nt: TGTGCCAGCAGCACGGGCTACAATGAGCAGTTCTTC; cdr3_aa: CASSTGYNEQFF
v_call: TRBV6-6; d_call: .; clone_size: .; j_call: TRBJ2-4; cdr3_nt: TGTGCCAGCAGCGAAGACAGGCGGGCCAAAAACATTCAGTACTTC; cdr3_aa: CASSEDRRAKNIQYF
v_call: TRBV19; d_call: TRBD2; clone_size: .; j_call: TRBJ2-7; cdr3_nt: TGTGCCAGTAGTATATCATCCAGCGGGGAAACCTACGAGCAGTACTTC; cdr3_aa: CASSISSSGETYEQYF
v_call: TRBV5-1; d_call: TRBD2; clone_size: .; j_call: TRBJ2-5; cdr3_nt: TGCGCCAGCAGCACGGCTAGCGGGGGGGCCCAAGAGACCCAGTACTTC; cdr3_aa: CASSTASGGAQETQYF
v_call: TRBV7-9; d_call: .; clone_size: few; j_call: TRBJ2-4; cdr3_nt: TGTGCCAGCAGTCCAGCGAGCCTAGCGAGGAGAAACATTCAGTACTTC; cdr3_aa: CASSPASLARRNIQYF
v_call: TRBV30; d_call: .; clone_size: .; j_call: TRBJ2-2; cdr3_nt: TGTGCCTGGGGGATGACAGGATACACCGGGGAGCTGTTTTTT; cdr3_aa: CAWGMTGYTGELFF
v_call: TRBV11-3; d_call: .; clone_size: .; j_call: TRBJ1-1; cdr3_nt: TGTGCCAGCAGCTTGAATTCGGGAACTGAAGCTTTCTTT; cdr3_aa: CASSLNSGTEAFF
v_call: TRBV2; d_call: .; clone_size: .; j_call: TRBJ1-6; cdr3_nt: TGTGCCAGCAGAAGAGCAGGGGTTGGTTCACCCCTCCACTTT; cdr3_aa: CASRRAGVGSPLHF
v_call: TRBV19; d_call: TRBD1; clone_size: few; j_call: TRBJ1-1; cdr3_nt: TGTGCCAGTTATACGCGCAACAGGGGCCCGAACACTGAAGCTTTCTTT; cdr3_aa: CASYTRNRGPNTEAFF
v_call: TRBV7-9; d_call: TRBD2; clone_size: .; j_call: TRBJ2-7; cdr3_nt: TGTGCCAGCAGCCCCGGCCGGGGGGGGGAAGTGAGATACGAGCAGTACTTC; cdr3_aa: CASSPGRGGEVRYEQYF
v_call: TRBV7-6; d_call: TRBD2; clone_size: .; j_call: TRBJ2-1; cdr3_nt: TGTGCCAGCAGCCGGGGACTAGCGGCCAATGAGCAGTTCTTC; cdr3_aa: CASSRGLAANEQFF
v_call: TRBV4-3; d_call: TRBD1; clone_size: .; j_call: TRBJ1-6; cdr3_nt: TGCGCCAGCAGCCAAGACCCCTACCGGACAGGACCCGAATCACCCCTCCACTTT; cdr3_aa: CASSQDPYRTGPESPLHF
v_call: TRBV2; d_call: TRBD2; clone_size: .; j_call: TRBJ2-7; cdr3_nt: TGTGCCAGCAGTGGGGAGGGGAGCGAGCAGTACTTC; cdr3_aa: CASSGEGSEQYF
v_call: TRBV19; d_call: .; clone_size: .; j_call: TRBJ1-6; cdr3_nt: TGTGCCAGCTCGGGGGAGTATTATAATTCACCCCTCCACTTT; cdr3_aa: CASSGEYYNSPLHF
v_call: TRBV29-1; d_call: .; clone_size: .; j_call: TRBJ1-1; cdr3_nt: TGCAGCGCATTGGCAGATCCGAACACTGAAGCTTTCTTT; cdr3_aa: CSALADPNTEAFF
v_call: TRBV5-6; d_call: .; clone_size: once; j_call: TRBJ2-1; cdr3_nt: TGTGCCAGCAGCTTGAGTAGCGATGAGCAGTTCTTC; cdr3_aa: CASSLSSDEQFF
v_call: TRBV27; d_call: TRBD1; clone_size: .; j_call: TRBJ1-2; cdr3_nt: TGTGCCAGCAGTTGGAATAGACAGGGAACCTACTATGGCTACACCTTC; cdr3_aa: CASSWNRQGTYYGYTF
v_call: TRBV6-1; d_call: .; clone_size: few; j_call: TRBJ1-1; cdr3_nt: TGTGCCAGCACTAAGGGGCAGAACACTGAAGCTTTCTTT; cdr3_aa: CASTKGQNTEAFF
v_call: TRBV6-1; d_call: .; clone_size: .; j_call: TRBJ1-1; cdr3_nt: TGTGCCAGCAATAGCGCCGCAAACACTGAAGCTTTCTTT; cdr3_aa: CASNSAANTEAFF
v_call: TRBV4-3; d_call: TRBD1; clone_size: .; j_call: TRBJ2-7; cdr3_nt: TGCGCCAGCAGCCAAGCCCCGGGACAGGGGGCCGAGCAGTACTTC; cdr3_aa: CASSQAPGQGAEQYF
v_call: TRBV4-1; d_call: .; clone_size: .; j_call: TRBJ1-5; cdr3_nt: TGCGCCAGCAGCCAAGATCAAAATCAGCCCCAGCATTTT; cdr3_aa: CASSQDQNQPQHF
v_call: TRBV4-2; d_call: TRBD1; clone_size: .; j_call: TRBJ1-4; cdr3_nt: TGTGCCAGCAGCCCGGGACAGGGGGATGAAAAACTGTTTTTT; cdr3_aa: CASSPGQGDEKLFF
v_call: TRBV19; d_call: .; clone_size: .; j_call: TRBJ1-5; cdr3_nt: TGTGCCAGTAGTACCCCCCAGGGGCCCAGTCAGCCCCAGCATTTT; cdr3_aa: CASSTPQGPSQPQHF
v_call: TRBV30; d_call: TRBD2; clone_size: few; j_call: TRBJ2-7; cdr3_nt: TGTGCCTGGAGTTGGGCTAGCGGGGGTTCCTACGAGCAGTACTTC; cdr3_aa: CAWSWASGGSYEQYF
v_call: TRBV5-1; d_call: TRBD2; clone_size: .; j_call: TRBJ2-5; cdr3_nt: TGCGCCAGCAGCTTTGGGCCTAGCGGGGGGCAAGAGACCCAGTACTTC; cdr3_aa: CASSFGPSGGQETQYF
v_call: TRBV10-1; d_call: TRBD2; clone_size: .; j_call: TRBJ2-3; cdr3_nt: TGCGCCAGCAGGGGACCTAGCGGGGGCTTCACAGATACGCAGTATTTT; cdr3_aa: CASRGPSGGFTDTQYF
v_call: TRBV11-2; d_call: .; clone_size: .; j_call: TRBJ2-3; cdr3_nt: TGTGCCAGCAGCTCCCGACCGGGACTGGGGCCCAACACAGATACGCAGTATTTT; cdr3_aa: CASSSRPGLGPNTDTQYF
v_call: TRBV30; d_call: .; clone_size: .; j_call: TRBJ1-2; cdr3_nt: TGTGCCTGGAGTTTTTTGGGTAGCCCTCCCCCGCCGTTAGCTAACTATGGCTACACCTTC; cdr3_aa: CAWSFLGSPPPPLANYGYTF
v_call: TRBV7-6; d_call: TRBD1; clone_size: .; j_call: TRBJ1-1; cdr3_nt: TGTGCCAGCAGCCCCCTCATCGACAGGGTGAACACTGAAGCTTTCTTT; cdr3_aa: CASSPLIDRVNTEAFF
v_call: TRBV29-1; d_call: .; clone_size: .; j_call: TRBJ1-1; cdr3_nt: TGCAGCGTTGAGGGGGGAAAAGGGACTGAAGCTTTCTTT; cdr3_aa: CSVEGGKGTEAFF
v_call: TRBV4-1; d_call: TRBD1; clone_size: .; j_call: TRBJ2-1; cdr3_nt: TGCGCCAGCAGCCAACCGGGACAGGGACGGTACAATGAGCAGTTCTTC; cdr3_aa: CASSQPGQGRYNEQFF
v_call: TRBV2; d_call: TRBD2; clone_size: .; j_call: TRBJ2-4; cdr3_nt: TGTGCCAGCAGTAGAGCGGGGGCGGGGGGGAACATTCAGTACTTC; cdr3_aa: CASSRAGAGGNIQYF
v_call: TRBV15; d_call: .; clone_size: .; j_call: TRBJ2-7; cdr3_nt: TGTGCCACCAGCAGGGACTTGTCTTACGAGCAGTACTTC; cdr3_aa: CATSRDLSYEQYF
v_call: TRBV9; d_call: .; clone_size: few; j_call: TRBJ2-3; cdr3_nt: TGTGCCAGCAGCGCCTCGCTAGGGGGAGATACGCAGTATTTT; cdr3_aa: CASSASLGGDTQYF
v_call: TRBV15; d_call: .; clone_size: .; j_call: TRBJ2-7; cdr3_nt: TGTGCCACCAGCAGAGCTCCTAGCCTCTACGAGCAGTACTTC; cdr3_aa: CATSRAPSLYEQYF
v_call: TRBV11-2; d_call: .; clone_size: .; j_call: TRBJ1-3; cdr3_nt: TGTGCCAGCAGCTTAACCGGGTTTGGAAACACCATATATTTT; cdr3_aa: CASSLTGFGNTIYF
v_call: TRBV4-3; d_call: .; clone_size: once; j_call: TRBJ1-2; cdr3_nt: TGCGCCAGCAGCCTAGAACAGGGCGTAGGAGGCTACACCTTC; cdr3_aa: CASSLEQGVGGYTF
v_call: TRBV20-1; d_call: .; clone_size: .; j_call: TRBJ1-1; cdr3_nt: TGCAGTGCTAGAGTTACCTATGAAGCTTTCTTT; cdr3_aa: CSARVTYEAFF
v_call: TRBV4-2; d_call: .; clone_size: .; j_call: TRBJ1-5; cdr3_nt: TGTGCCAGCAGCCAAGCGGGGGTCCAGCCCCAGCATTTT; cdr3_aa: CASSQAGVQPQHF
v_call: TRBV2; d_call: TRBD1; clone_size: .; j_call: TRBJ2-7; cdr3_nt: TGTGCCAGCAGGGAAGACAGGGTGGTTGACGAGCAGTACTTC; cdr3_aa: CASREDRVVDEQYF
v_call: TRBV6-6; d_call: .; clone_size: .; j_call: TRBJ2-6; cdr3_nt: TGTGCCAGCAGTTTCCCCACAGGGCCTGGGGCCAACGTCCTGACTTTC; cdr3_aa: CASSFPTGPGANVLTF
v_call: TRBV7-2; d_call: TRBD2; clone_size: .; j_call: TRBJ2-3; cdr3_nt: TGTGCCAGCAGCTTAGACAAGCGGGGGGGCAATACGCAGTATTTT; cdr3_aa: CASSLDKRGGNTQYF
v_call: TRBV5-6; d_call: TRBD1; clone_size: .; j_call: TRBJ2-7; cdr3_nt: TGTGCCAGCAGCCCAATACAGGGGGGAGTTTACGAGCAGTACTTC; cdr3_aa: CASSPIQGGVYEQYF
v_call: TRBV29-1; d_call: .; clone_size: .; j_call: TRBJ1-1; cdr3_nt: TGCAGCGCCGCGGGGCTAATGAACACTGAAGCTTTCTTT; cdr3_aa: CSAAGLMNTEAFF
v_call: TRBV6-6; d_call: TRBD1; clone_size: .; j_call: TRBJ2-1; cdr3_nt: TGTGCCAGCAGTTCCCGGGACAGGAACCTGTACAATGAGCAGTTCTTC; cdr3_aa: CASSSRDRNLYNEQFF
v_call: TRBV4-2; d_call: TRBD2; clone_size: .; j_call: TRBJ2-5; cdr3_nt: TGTGCCAGCAGCCCGCTTTTGACTAGCTACCGAGAGACCCAGTACTTC; cdr3_aa: CASSPLLTSYRETQYF
v_call: TRBV29-1; d_call: TRBD1; clone_size: .; j_call: TRBJ1-1; cdr3_nt: TGCAGCGTTGTGGGACAGGGTTTCACCACTGAAGCTTTCTTT; cdr3_aa: CSVVGQGFTTEAFF